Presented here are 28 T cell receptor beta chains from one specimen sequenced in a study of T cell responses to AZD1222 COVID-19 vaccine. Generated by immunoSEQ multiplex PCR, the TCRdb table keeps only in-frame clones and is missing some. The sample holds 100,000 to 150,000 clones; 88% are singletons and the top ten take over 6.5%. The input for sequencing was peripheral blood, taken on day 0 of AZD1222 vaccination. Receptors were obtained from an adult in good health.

The CDR3 loop is CAISDRAGGVAETQYF. The CDR3 nucleotides read TGTGCCATCAGTGACCGAGCGGGTGGGGTAGCTGAGACCCAGTACTTC. The chain carries TRBV10-3 and TRBJ2-5; D might be TRBD2 (6 bases). The CDR3 loop spans 16 amino acids. V lost 3 bases to trimming and J lost 5 bases, with 19 bases between them. Germline values: CDR1 ENHRY, CDR2 SYGVKD.

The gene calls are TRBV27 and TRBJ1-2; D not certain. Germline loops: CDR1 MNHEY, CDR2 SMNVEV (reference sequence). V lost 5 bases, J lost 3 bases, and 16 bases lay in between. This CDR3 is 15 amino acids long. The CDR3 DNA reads TGTGCCAGCAGTCCTTCCTTGGGGAGGGACTATGGCTACACCTTC. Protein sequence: CASSPSLGRDYGYTF.

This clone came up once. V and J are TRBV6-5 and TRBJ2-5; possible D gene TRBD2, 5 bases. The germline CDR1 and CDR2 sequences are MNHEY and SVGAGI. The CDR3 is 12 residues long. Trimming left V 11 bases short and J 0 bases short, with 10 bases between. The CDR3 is CAGGLHQETQYF. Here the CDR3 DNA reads TGTGCCGGCGGGCTGCACCAAGAGACCCAGTACTTC.

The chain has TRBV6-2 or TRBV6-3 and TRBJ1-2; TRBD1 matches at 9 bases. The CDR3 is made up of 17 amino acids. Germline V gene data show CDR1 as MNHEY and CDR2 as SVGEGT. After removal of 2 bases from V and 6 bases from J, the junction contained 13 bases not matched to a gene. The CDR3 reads CASSYTSTGGRRDGYTF. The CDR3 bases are TGTGCCAGCAGTTACACCTCAACAGGGGGCCGAAGGGATGGCTACACCTTC.

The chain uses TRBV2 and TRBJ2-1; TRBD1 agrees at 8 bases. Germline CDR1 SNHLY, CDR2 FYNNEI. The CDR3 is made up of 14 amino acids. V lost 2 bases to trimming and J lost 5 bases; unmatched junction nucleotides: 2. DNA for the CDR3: TGTGCCAGCAGTGAAAGGGACAGGAACAATGAGCAGTTCTTC. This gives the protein CASSERDRNNEQFF.

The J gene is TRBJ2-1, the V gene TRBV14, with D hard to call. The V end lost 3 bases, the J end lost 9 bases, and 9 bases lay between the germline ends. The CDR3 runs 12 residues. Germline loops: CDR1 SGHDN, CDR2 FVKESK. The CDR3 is CASSQLDIEQFF. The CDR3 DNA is TGTGCCAGCAGCCAGTTGGATATTGAGCAGTTCTTC.

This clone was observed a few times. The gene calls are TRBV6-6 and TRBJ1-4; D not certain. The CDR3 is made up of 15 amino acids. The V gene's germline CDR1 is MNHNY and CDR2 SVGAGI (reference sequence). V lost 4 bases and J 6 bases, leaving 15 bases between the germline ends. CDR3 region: CASSSYTPNDEKLFF. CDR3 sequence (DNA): TGTGCCAGCAGTTCCTACACACCCAATGATGAAAAACTGTTTTTT.

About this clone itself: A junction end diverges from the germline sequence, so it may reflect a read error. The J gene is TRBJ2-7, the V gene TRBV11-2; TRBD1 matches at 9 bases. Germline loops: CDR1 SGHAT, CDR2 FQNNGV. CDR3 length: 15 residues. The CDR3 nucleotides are TGTGCCGGCAGCCTCCGGGACAGGGCTCTGCGGGAGCAGTACTTC. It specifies CAGSLRDRALREQYF.

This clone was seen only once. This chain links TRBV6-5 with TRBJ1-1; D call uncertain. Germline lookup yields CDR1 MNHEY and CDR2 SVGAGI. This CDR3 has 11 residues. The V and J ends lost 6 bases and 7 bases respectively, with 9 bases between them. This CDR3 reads CASSRTGEAFF. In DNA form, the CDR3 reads TGTGCCAGCAGCCGCACGGGTGAAGCTTTCTTT.

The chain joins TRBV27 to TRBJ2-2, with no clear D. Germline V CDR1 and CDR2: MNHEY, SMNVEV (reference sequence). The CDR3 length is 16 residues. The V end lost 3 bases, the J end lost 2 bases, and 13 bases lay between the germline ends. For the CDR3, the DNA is TGTGCCAGCAGTTTCTTTCGTACCGTAAACACCGGGGAGCTGTTTTTT. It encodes CASSFFRTVNTGELFF.

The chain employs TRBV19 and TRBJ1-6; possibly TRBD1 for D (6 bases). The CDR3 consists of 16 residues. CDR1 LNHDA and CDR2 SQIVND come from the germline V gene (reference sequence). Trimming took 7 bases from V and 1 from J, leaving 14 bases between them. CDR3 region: CASTTRGLSYNSPLHF. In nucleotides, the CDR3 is TGTGCCAGTACAACCAGGGGATTGTCCTATAATTCACCCCTCCACTTT.

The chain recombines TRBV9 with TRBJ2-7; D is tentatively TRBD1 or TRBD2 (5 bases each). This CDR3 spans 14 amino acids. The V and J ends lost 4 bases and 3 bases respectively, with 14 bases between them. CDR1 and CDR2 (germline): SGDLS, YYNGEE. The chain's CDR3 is CASSTGTLGYEQYF. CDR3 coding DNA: TGTGCCAGCAGCACGGGGACGCTCGGCTACGAGCAGTACTTC.

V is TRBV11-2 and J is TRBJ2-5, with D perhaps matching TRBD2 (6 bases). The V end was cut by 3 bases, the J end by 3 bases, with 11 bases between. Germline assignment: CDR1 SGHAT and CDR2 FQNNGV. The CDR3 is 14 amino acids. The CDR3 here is CASSLNGGEETQYF. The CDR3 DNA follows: TGTGCCAGCAGCTTGAACGGGGGTGAAGAGACCCAGTACTTC.

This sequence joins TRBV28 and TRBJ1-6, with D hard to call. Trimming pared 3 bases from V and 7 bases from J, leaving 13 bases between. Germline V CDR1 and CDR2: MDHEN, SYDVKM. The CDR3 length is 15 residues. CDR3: CASSFSTTLNSPLHF. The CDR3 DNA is TGTGCCAGCAGTTTTTCTACAACCCTCAATTCACCCCTCCACTTT.

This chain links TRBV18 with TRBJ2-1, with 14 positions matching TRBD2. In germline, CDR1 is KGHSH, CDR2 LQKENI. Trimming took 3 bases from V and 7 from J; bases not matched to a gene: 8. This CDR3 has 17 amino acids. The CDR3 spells CASSPPGTSGSSNEQFF. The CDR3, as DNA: TGTGCCAGCTCACCTCCGGGGACTAGCGGGAGTAGTAATGAGCAGTTCTTC. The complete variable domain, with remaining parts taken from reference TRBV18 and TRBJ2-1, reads NAGVMQNPRHLVRRRGQEARLRCSPMKGHSHVYWYRQLPEEGLKFMVYLQKENIIDESGMPKERFSAEFPKEGPSILRIQQVVRGDSAAYFCASSPPGTSGSSNEQFFGPGTRLTVL.

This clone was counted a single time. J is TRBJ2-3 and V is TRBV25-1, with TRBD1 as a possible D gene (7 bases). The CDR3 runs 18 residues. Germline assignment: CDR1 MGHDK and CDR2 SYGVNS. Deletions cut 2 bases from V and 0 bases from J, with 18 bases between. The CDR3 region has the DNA TGTGCCAGCAGTGAACCCCAGGGGGGCGGGACTAGCACAGATACGCAGTATTTT. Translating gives CASSEPQGGGTSTDTQYF. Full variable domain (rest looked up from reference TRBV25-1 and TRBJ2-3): EADIYQTPRYLVIGTGKKITLECSQTMGHDKMYWYQQDPGMELHLIHYSYGVNSTEKGDLSSESTVSRIRTEHFPLTLESARPSHTSQYLCASSEPQGGGTSTDTQYFGPGTRLTVL.

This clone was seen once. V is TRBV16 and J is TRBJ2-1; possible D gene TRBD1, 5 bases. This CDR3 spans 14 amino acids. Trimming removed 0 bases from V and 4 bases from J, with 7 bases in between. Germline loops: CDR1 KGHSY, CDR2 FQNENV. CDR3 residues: CASSQSRQYNEQFF. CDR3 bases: TGTGCCAGCAGCCAATCCCGACAGTACAATGAGCAGTTCTTC.

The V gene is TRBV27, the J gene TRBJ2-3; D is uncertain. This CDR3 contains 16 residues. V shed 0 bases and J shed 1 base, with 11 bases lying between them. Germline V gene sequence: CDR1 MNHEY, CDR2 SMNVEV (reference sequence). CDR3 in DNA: TGTGCCAGCAGTTTATCCGCCCTAGGAGGCACAGATACGCAGTATTTT. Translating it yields CASSLSALGGTDTQYF.

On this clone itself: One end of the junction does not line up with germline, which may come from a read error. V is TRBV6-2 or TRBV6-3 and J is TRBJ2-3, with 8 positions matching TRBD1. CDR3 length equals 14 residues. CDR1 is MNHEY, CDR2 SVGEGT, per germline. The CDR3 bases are TGTGCCAGCAGTCAGACCCGGGACAGGTTATTGTGGGATTTT. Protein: CASSQTRDRLLWDF.

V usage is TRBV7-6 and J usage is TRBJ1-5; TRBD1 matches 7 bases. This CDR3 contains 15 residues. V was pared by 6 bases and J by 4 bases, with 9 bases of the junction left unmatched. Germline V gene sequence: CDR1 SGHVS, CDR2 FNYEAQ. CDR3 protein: CASSPGGGLNQPQHF. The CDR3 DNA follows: TGTGCCAGCAGTCCAGGGGGAGGGTTAAATCAGCCCCAGCATTTT.

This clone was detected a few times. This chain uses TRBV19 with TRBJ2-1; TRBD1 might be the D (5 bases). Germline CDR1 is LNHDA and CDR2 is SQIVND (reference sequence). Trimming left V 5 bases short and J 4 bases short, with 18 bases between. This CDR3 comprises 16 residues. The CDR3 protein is CASSSRPAGPYNEQFF. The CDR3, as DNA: TGTGCCAGTAGTTCCCGCCCGGCAGGGCCTTACAATGAGCAGTTCTTC. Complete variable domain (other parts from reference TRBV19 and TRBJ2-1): DGGITQSPKYLFRKEGQNVTLSCEQNLNHDAMYWYRQDPGQGLRLIYYSQIVNDFQKGDIAEGYSVSREKKESFPLTVTSAQKNPTAFYLCASSSRPAGPYNEQFFGPGTRLTVL.

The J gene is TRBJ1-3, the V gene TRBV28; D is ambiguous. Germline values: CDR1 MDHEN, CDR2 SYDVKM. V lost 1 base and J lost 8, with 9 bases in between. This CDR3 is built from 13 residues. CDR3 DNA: TGTGCCAGCAGTTTATCCCACTGGGACACCATATATTTT. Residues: CASSLSHWDTIYF.

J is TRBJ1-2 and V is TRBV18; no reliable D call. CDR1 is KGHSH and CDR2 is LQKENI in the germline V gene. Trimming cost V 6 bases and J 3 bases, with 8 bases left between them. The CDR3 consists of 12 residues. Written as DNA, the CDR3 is TGTGCCAGCTCCGGGGTGGACTATGGCTACACCTTC. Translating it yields CASSGVDYGYTF. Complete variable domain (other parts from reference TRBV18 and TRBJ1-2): NAGVMQNPRHLVRRRGQEARLRCSPMKGHSHVYWYRQLPEEGLKFMVYLQKENIIDESGMPKERFSAEFPKEGPSILRIQQVVRGDSAAYFCASSGVDYGYTFGSGTRLTVV.

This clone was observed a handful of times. CDR3 nucleotides: TGTGCCAGCAGCTCCCTAGGGGCGAACGGGGAAAAACTGTTTTTT. The encoded protein is CASSSLGANGEKLFF. The genes are TRBV11-2 and TRBJ1-4, with D perhaps TRBD1 (5 bases). CDR3 size: 15 residues. V lost 4 bases and J 8 bases, leaving 17 bases between the germline ends. Germline CDR1 reads SGHAT; CDR2 reads FQNNGV.

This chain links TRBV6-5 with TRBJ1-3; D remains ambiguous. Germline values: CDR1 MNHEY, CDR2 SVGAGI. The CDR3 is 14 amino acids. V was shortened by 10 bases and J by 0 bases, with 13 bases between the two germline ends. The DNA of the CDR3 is TGTGCCACCGAAGATCCTTTCTCTGGAAACACCATATATTTT. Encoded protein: CATEDPFSGNTIYF.

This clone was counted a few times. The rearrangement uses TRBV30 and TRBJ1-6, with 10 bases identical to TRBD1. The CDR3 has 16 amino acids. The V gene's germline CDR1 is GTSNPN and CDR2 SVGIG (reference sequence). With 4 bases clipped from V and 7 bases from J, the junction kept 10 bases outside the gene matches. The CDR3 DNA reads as TGTGCCTGGACCCGAACCGGGACAGGGGAAAATTCACCCCTCCACTTT. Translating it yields CAWTRTGTGENSPLHF.

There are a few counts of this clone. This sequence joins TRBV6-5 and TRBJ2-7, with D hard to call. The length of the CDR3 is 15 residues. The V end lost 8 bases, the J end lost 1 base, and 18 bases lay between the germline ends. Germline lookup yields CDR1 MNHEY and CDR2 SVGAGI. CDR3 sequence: CASSGRGAGSYEQYF. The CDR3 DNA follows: TGTGCCAGCTCCGGGCGTGGTGCCGGGTCCTACGAGCAGTACTTC.

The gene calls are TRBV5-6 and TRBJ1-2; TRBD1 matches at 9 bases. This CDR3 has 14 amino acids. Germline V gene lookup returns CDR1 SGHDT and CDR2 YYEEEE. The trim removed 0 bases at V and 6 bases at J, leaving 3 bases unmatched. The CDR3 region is CASSLGTGDHGYTF. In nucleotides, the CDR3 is TGTGCCAGCAGCTTGGGGACAGGGGATCATGGCTACACCTTC. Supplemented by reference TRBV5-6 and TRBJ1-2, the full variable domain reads DAGVTQSPTHLIKTRGQQVTLRCSPKSGHDTVSWYQQALGQGPQFIFQYYEEEERQRGNFPDRFSGHQFPNYSSELNVNALLLGDSALYLCASSLGTGDHGYTFGSGTRLTVV.